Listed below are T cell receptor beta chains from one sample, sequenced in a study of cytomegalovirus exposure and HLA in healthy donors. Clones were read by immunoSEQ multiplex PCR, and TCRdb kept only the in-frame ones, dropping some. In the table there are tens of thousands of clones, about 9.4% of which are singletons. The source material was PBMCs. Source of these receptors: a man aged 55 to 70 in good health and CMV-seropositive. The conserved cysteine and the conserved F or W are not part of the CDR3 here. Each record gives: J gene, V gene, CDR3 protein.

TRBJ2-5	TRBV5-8	ASSREKRGWETQY
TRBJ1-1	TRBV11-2	ASSWEGTGQLGAF
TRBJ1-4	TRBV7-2	ASSLDSSTNEKLF
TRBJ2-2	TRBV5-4	ASSLGTITGELF
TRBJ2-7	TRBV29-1	SVSTGSSYEQY
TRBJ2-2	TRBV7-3	ASSRLAGGTTNTGELF
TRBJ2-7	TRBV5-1	ASSWGQGAYEQY
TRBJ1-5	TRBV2	ASSQGGMSNQPQH
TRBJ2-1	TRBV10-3	AIRELAGGLDEQF
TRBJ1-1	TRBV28	ASSLSLDYRNAEAF
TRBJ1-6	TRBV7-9	ASSSGPGTNSPLH
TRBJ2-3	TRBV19	ASSTREGADTQY
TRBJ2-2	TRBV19	ASSYRVTTGELF
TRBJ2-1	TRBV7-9	ASSRRDPNTLHNEQF
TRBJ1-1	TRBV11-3	ASSPGTGYTEAF
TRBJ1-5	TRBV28	ASSLDSLNQPQH
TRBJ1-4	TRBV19	ATWDSGKLF